Listed here is a single T cell receptor beta chain. The CDR3 runs to 14 residues. Germline-derived CDR1 and CDR2 are SGHNT and YYREEE (reference sequence). Trimming took 0 bases from V and 2 from J, leaving 8 bases between them. This entry belongs to a study of blood T cell repertoires in COVID-19. Clones were sequenced by immunoSEQ multiplex PCR, and TCRdb holds only the in-frame ones, with some missing. The table has a few hundred thousand clones, roughly 88% seen once. This clonotype originated in a woman aged 50 to 60 who had recovered from COVID-19. Sequencing used PBMCs or T cells enriched from blood (not recorded which). V usage is TRBV5-4 and J usage is TRBJ1-2, with no clear D. In DNA, the CDR3 is TGTGCCAGCAGCTTGGTTGGAGCCAACTATGGCTACACCTTC. Its translation: CASSLVGANYGYTF.